This T cell receptor (beta chain) was identified during a study of blood T cell repertoires in COVID-19. The CDR3 covers 15 residues. Trimming shortened V by 4 bases and J by 8 bases, and 16 bases separated the two germline ends. The V gene's germline CDR1 is SGDLS and CDR2 YYNGEE. Followed longitudinally, the Seattle patients had been enrolled during active infection. Per the authors' pipeline: Reference gene primer amplification gave estimated nucleated cell counts. TCRdb's table, derived via immunoSEQ multiplex PCR, lists solely in-frame clones and lacks some. The DNA gave D and trimming, while V, J and clone size come from that table. Of tens of thousands of clones in the sample, around 86% were seen once.

J is TRBJ1-6 and V is TRBV9; D unclear. What was sequenced was peripheral blood. This clonotype was sampled from a man in his 60s with COVID-19, enrolled during active disease. The CDR3, as DNA: TGTGCCAGCAGCAAGGAGGATACGGGTGATTCACCCCTCCACTTT. Protein product: CASSKEDTGDSPLHF.